This T cell receptor beta chain was captured in a study of blood T cell repertoires in COVID-19 (dated by TCRdb to the early 2020s). Some background on the complete study: The collaborator samples originated in the United States, Italy and Spain and spanned the acute and convalescent phases of COVID-19. The prospective study material was composed of cDNA or gDNA derived from T cells, B-cell-depleted T cells, or PBMCs. The dataset comprised deeply sampled blood TCRbeta repertoires from subjects exposed to, actively infected with, or recovered from COVID-19. The repertoires were released in a freely available public database meant as a resource for research on the immune response to SARS-CoV-2. Samples came from the ongoing ImmuneRACE study (first 160 participants) plus 1,254 subjects from 6 global collaborators. Nearly every sample came with metadata listing a de-identified subject ID, COVID-19 status, age in years and sex. Where HLA class I and class II types were available, the types were taken from metadata supplied by the sample provider, not from assay-based typing.

Concerning this clone: Its antigen remains unidentified. Base qualities were left out, and no much larger clone turns up one base away.

Each collaborating institution followed its own protocols to collect whole blood in K2EDTA tubes. For TCRbeta analysis, collaborators shipped samples in one of three forms: frozen whole blood, isolated PBMCs, or DNA extracted from either of those sample types. TCRbeta CDR3 regions were amplified from genomic DNA by means of the immunoSEQ Assay, a bias-controlled multiplex PCR. The study's processing was this. The number of nucleated cells in each sample was estimated by amplification of reference gene primers within the assay. To quantify the absolute abundance of each unique TCRbeta CDR3 rearrangement, sequence reads were collapsed and filtered. Productive Simpson clonality was computed per sample as the square root of Simpson's diversity index over productive rearrangements. TCRdb took this table from immuneACCESS and kept in-frame rearrangements with V and J called. Such tables lack part of the clones; where checked against another copy, unresolved V genes explain under half of the gap, and the rest is unexplained. From that table come the V and J calls and clone size; the DNA was used to work out D and trimming. The sample table shows some 50,000 clones, and roughly 84% are seen once. Less than 9% of the sample lies in the top ten.

Study-wide findings and limitations: The quantity of clinical and demographic metadata differed by source and by participant and was supplied without curation.

The specimen sequenced was peripheral blood. The TCR was taken from a man aged 45-60 years with active COVID-19.

In nucleotide form, the sequence is TGTGCCAGCAGCCCAGACAGGCAGTATAATTCACCCCTCCACTTT. The resulting protein is CASSPDRQYNSPLHF. The receptor chain draws on TRBV7-2 and TRBJ1-6, and possibly TRBD1, on 6 matching bases. V and J lose 5 bases and 4 bases, and a span of 12 bases separates them. The CDR3 runs 15 residues from the cysteine to the phenylalanine. Only the CDR3 portion is preserved as DNA: 45 bases, with reading frame beginning at the first base. Sequences SGHTA (CDR1) and FQGNSA (CDR2) are obtained from the germline V gene.